The clone carrying this T cell receptor (beta chain) was detected once. This sample was included in a study of T cell responses to AZD1222 COVID-19 vaccine. Sequenced by immunoSEQ multiplex PCR; TCRdb stores in-frame clones only, minus some. The sample carries 120,000 to 150,000 clones, roughly 90% recorded once. After removal of 6 bases from V and 3 bases from J, the junction contained 9 bases not matched to a gene. This CDR3 is built from 14 residues. The germline gives CDR1 SQVTM, CDR2 ANQGSEA. The chain carries TRBV29-1 and TRBJ2-7; the match to TRBD2 covers 9 bases. This TCR was recovered from an adult who received the AZD1222 COVID-19 vaccine. The source was peripheral blood, collected 28 days after the second AZD1222 dose. The CDR3 protein is CSVSPGLADYEQYF. CDR3 bases: TGCAGCGTGTCACCGGGACTAGCAGACTACGAGCAGTACTTC.